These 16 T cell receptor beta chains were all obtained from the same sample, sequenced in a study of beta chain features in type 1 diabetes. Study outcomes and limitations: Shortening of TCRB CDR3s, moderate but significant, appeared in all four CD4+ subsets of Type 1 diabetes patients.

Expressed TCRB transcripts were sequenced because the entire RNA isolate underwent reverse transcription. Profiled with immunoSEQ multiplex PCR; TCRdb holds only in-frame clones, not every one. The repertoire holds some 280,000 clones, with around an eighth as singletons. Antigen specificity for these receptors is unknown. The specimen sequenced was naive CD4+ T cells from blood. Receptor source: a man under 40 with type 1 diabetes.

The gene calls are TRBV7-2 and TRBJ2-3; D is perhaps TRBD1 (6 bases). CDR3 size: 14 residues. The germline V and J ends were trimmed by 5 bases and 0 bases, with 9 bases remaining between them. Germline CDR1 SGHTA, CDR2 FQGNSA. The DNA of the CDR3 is TGTGCCAGCAGCCCGAGGGGGAGCACAGATACGCAGTATTTT. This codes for CASSPRGSTDTQYF.

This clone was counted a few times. This CDR3 is CASSPDTSGSMYNEQFF. DNA of the CDR3: TGCGCCAGCAGCCCGGATACTAGCGGGAGTATGTACAATGAGCAGTTCTTC. V usage is TRBV4-1 and J usage is TRBJ2-1; 11 nucleotides align to TRBD2. The CDR3 contains 17 residues. Trimming cost V 4 bases and J 4 bases; bases outside gene matches: 9. Looked up from germline, CDR1 is MGHRA and CDR2 is YSYEKL.

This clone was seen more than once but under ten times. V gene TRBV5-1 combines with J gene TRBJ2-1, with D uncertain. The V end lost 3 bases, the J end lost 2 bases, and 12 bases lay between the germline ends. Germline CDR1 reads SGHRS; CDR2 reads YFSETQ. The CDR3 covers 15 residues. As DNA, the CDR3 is TGCGCCAGCAGCTCACTATCACCGGCCTACAATGAGCAGTTCTTC. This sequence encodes CASSSLSPAYNEQFF. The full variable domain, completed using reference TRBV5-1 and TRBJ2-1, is KAGVTQTPRYLIKTRGQQVTLSCSPISGHRSVSWYQQTPGQGLQFLFEYFSETQRNKGNFPGRFSGRQFSNSRSEMNVSTLELGDSALYLCASSSLSPAYNEQFFGPGTRLTVL.

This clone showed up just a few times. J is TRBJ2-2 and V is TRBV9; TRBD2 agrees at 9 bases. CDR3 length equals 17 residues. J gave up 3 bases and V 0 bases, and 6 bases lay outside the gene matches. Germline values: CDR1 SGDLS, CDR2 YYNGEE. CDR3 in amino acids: CASSVAGLAGYTGELFF. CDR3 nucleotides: TGTGCCAGCAGCGTAGCGGGGCTAGCGGGATACACCGGGGAGCTGTTTTTT.

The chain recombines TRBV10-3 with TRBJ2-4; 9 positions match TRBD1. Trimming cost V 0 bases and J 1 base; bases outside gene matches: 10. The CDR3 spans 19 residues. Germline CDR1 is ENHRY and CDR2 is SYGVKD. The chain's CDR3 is CAISESSFGTGSAKNIQYF. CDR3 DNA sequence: TGTGCCATCAGTGAGTCGAGTTTCGGGACAGGGAGTGCCAAAAACATTCAGTACTTC.

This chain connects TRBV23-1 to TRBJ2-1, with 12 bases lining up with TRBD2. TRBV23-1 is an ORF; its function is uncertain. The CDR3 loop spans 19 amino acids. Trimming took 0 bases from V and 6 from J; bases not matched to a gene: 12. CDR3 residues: CASSQSGTSGSQCFNEQFF. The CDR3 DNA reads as TGCGCCAGCAGTCAATCCGGGACTAGCGGGTCCCAGTGCTTCAATGAGCAGTTCTTC.

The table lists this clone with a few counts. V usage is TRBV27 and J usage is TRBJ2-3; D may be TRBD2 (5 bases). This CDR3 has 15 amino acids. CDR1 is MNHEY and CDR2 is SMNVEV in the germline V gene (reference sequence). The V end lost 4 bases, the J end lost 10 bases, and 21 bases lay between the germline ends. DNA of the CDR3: TGTGCCAGCAGTTCATCCGGACTGGTTATTTTTCCGCAGTATTTT. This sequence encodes CASSSSGLVIFPQYF.

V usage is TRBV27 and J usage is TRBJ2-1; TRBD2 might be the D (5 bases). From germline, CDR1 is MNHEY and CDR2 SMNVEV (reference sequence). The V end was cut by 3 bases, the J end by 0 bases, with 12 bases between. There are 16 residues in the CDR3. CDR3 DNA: TGTGCCAGCAGTTTGCCCGGGGTCAGCTCCTACAATGAGCAGTTCTTC. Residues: CASSLPGVSSYNEQFF.

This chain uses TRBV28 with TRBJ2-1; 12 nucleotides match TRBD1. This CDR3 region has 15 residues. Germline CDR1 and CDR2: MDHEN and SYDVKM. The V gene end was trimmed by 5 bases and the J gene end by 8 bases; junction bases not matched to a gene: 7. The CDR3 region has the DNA TGTGCCAGCAGTGGGGGACAGGGGGCAAGGGATGAGCAGTTCTTC. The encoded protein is CASSGGQGARDEQFF.

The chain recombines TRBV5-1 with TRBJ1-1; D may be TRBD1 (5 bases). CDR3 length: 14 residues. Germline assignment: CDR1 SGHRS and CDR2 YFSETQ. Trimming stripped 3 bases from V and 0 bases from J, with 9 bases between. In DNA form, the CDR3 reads TGCGCCAGCAGCTCAACAGGAGTGAACACTGAAGCTTTCTTT. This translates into CASSSTGVNTEAFF.

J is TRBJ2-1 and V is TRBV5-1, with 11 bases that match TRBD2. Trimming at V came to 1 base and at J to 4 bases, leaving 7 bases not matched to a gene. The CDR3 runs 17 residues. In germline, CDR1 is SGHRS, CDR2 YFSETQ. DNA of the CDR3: TGCGCCAGCAGCTTGCGCACCGGGACTAGCGGTTACAATGAGCAGTTCTTC. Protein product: CASSLRTGTSGYNEQFF.

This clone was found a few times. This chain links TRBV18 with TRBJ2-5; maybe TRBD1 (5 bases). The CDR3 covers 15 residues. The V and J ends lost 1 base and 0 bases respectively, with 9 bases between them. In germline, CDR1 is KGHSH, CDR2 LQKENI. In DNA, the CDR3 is TGTGCCAGCTCACCACTCACAGGAAACCAAGAGACCCAGTACTTC. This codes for CASSPLTGNQETQYF.

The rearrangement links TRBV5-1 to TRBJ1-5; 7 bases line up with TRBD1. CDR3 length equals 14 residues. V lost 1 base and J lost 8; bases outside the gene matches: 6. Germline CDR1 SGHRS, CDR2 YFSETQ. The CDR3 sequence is CASSLRGGGEPQHF. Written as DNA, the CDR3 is TGCGCCAGCAGCTTGAGAGGGGGCGGAGAGCCCCAGCATTTT.

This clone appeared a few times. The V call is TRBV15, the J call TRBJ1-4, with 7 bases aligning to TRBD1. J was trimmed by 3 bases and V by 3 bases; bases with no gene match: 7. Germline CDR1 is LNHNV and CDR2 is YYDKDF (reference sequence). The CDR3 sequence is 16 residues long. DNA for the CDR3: TGTGCCACCAGCAGGCTAGGCGGGACAGCTAATGAAAAACTGTTTTTT. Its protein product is CATSRLGGTANEKLFF.

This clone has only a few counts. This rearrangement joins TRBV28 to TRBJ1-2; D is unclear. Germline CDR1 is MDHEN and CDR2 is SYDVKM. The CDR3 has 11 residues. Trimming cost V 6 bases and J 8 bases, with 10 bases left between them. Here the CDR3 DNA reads TGTGCCAGCAGGGAGGTGGGGGGCTACACCTTC. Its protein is CASREVGGYTF.

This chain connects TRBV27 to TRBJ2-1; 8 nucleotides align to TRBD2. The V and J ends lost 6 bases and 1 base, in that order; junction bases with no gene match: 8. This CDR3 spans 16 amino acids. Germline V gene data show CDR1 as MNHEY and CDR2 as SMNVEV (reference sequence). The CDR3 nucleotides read TGTGCCAGCAGCGCTAAGCGGGAGCGTTCCTACAATGAGCAGTTCTTC. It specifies CASSAKRERSYNEQFF.